Listed here is a single T cell receptor beta chain. The target antigen is unknown. This entry is derived from a study of immune evolution from preneoplasia to lung adenocarcinoma. Study-wide findings and caveats: Later-stage lesions appeared to have more T cells, more diversity, less clonality.

The CDR3 consists of 16 residues. Germline V gene sequence: CDR1 SQVTM, CDR2 ANQGSEA. V lost 4 bases to trimming and J lost 4 bases; unmatched junction nucleotides: 9. Clones were read by immunoSEQ multiplex PCR, and TCRdb kept only the in-frame ones, dropping some. The sample records about 7,900 clones, 78% being singletons. Input material: FFPE adjacent normal lung tissue. J is TRBJ2-6 and V is TRBV29-1; 8 bases fit TRBD1. This TCR was sampled from a person aged 70 to 79 with lung adenocarcinoma. In DNA form, the CDR3 reads TGCAGCGTTGCCGGTCAGGGGGCGCAAGGGGCCAACGTCCTGACTTTC. Translation gives CSVAGQGAQGANVLTF.